This T cell receptor beta chain was observed in a study of shared clonotypes between healthy human individuals. Assay: immunoSEQ multiplex PCR; the TCRdb copy retains only in-frame clones and omits some. This sample carries roughly 1.4 million clones, about 98.5% of them seen once, and the ten largest clones take about 0.4%. V was pared by 2 bases and J by 5 bases, with 15 bases between. Germline V gives CDR1 SGHTA, CDR2 FQGNSA. CDR3 size: 15 residues. The origin of this receptor is a man aged 30 to 45 in good health. The V gene is TRBV7-2, the J gene TRBJ2-5; TRBD1 might be the D (5 bases). The sequencing sample was made of naive CD4+ T cells sorted from blood. Subset denoted: CD45RA+ positively selected. The CDR3 here is CASSLNLGAWETQYF. Written as DNA, the CDR3 is TGTGCCAGCAGCTTAAACTTAGGGGCCTGGGAGACCCAGTACTTC.